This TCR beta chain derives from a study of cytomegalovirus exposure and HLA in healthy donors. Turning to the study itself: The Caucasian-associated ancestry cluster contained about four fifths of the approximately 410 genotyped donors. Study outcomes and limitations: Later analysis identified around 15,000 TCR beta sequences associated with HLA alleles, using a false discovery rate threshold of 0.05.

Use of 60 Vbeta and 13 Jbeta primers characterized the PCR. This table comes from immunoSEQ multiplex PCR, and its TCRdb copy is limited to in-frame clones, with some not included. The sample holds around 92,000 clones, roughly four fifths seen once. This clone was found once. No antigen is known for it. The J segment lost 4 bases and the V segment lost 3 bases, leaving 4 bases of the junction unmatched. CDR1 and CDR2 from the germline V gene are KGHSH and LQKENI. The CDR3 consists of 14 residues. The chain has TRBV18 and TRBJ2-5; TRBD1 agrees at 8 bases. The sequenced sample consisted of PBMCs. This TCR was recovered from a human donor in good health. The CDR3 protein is CASSPTGAGETQYF. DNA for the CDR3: TGTGCCAGCTCACCGACAGGGGCGGGAGAGACCCAGTACTTC. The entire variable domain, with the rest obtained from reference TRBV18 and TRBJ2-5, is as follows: NAGVMQNPRHLVRRRGQEARLRCSPMKGHSHVYWYRQLPEEGLKFMVYLQKENIIDESGMPKERFSAEFPKEGPSILRIQQVVRGDSAAYFCASSPTGAGETQYFGPGTRLLVL.